A selection of T cell receptor beta chains follows, all from one sample in a study of CD8+CD57+ T cells in acquired aplastic anemia. From the reads, TCRdb called clonotypes with MiXCR, one entry per CDR3 protein. The sample consists of some 150,000 distinct CDR3 sequences, less than 60% of them appearing once. Sequenced material: sorted CD4+, CD8+, or CD8+CD57+ T cells (not recorded which) from PBMCs. These receptors were taken from a human donor with aplastic anemia. The CDR3 runs from the conserved cysteine through the conserved F or W. The order of the fields is D gene, clone size, J gene, V gene, CDR3 protein, CDR3 DNA. The D gene is left open where the match is weak. A clone size is listed for some rows: how often the clone was seen (once, few, many), or a class if it is expanded.

-,many,TRBJ2-5,TRBV19,CASSIALTETQYF,TGTGCCAGTAGTATTGCGCTAACTGAGACCCAGTACTTC
-,-,TRBJ2-3,TRBV24-1,CATSDRRRGGGSSTDTQYF,TGTGCCACCAGTGATCGCAGGAGGGGTGGTGGGTCTAGCACAGATACGCAGTATTTT
TRBD1,many,TRBJ2-2,TRBV6-5,CASSYTGGTGELFF,TGTGCCAGCAGTTATACAGGGGGCACCGGGGAGCTGTTTTTT
-,few,TRBJ1-1,TRBV27,CASSLGRGMNTEAFF,TGTGCCAGCAGTTTGGGCCGGGGGATGAACACTGAAGCTTTCTTT
TRBD2,-,TRBJ2-3,TRBV6-1,CASSRSGGADTQYF,TGTGCCAGCAGTCGTAGCGGGGGGGCAGATACGCAGTATTTT
-,-,TRBJ1-1,TRBV10-1,CASTFTGSTEAFF,TGCGCCAGCACTTTTACAGGATCCACTGAAGCTTTCTTT
-,many,TRBJ2-7,TRBV25-1,CASRNRDEQYF,TGTGCCAGCAGAAACAGGGACGAGCAGTACTTC
-,many,TRBJ1-5,TRBV12-3/TRBV12-4,CASSLGGGLGSNQPQHF,TGTGCCAGCAGTTTAGGGGGGGGGCTAGGCAGCAATCAGCCCCAGCATTTT
TRBD2,-,TRBJ2-3,TRBV2,CASSPRGDTDTQYF,TGTGCCAGCAGCCCGCGGGGGGACACAGATACGCAGTATTTT
-,-,TRBJ1-2,TRBV19,CASGMTERSYGYTF,TGTGCCAGTGGTATGACAGAGAGATCTTATGGCTACACCTTC
-,-,TRBJ1-4,TRBV29-1,CSVVRGANEKLFF,TGCAGCGTTGTAAGGGGGGCTAATGAAAAACTGTTTTTT
-,many,TRBJ1-1,TRBV12-3/TRBV12-4,CATRVLNTEAFF,TGTGCCACGCGAGTGCTGAACACTGAAGCTTTCTTT
TRBD1,-,TRBJ1-3,TRBV7-7,CASTLRDRSSSGNTIYF,TGTGCTAGCACCTTACGGGACAGGTCGAGCTCTGGAAACACCATATACTTT
TRBD1,-,TRBJ2-3,TRBV7-9,CASSLTGGTDTQYF,TGTGCCAGCAGCTTGACAGGGGGTACAGATACGCAGTATTTT
TRBD2,many,TRBJ2-7,TRBV7-2,CASSPRGGYEQYF,TGTGCCAGCAGCCCTAGGGGAGGGTACGAGCAGTACTTC
-,few,TRBJ2-7,TRBV2,CASGTLTGFEQYF,TGTGCCAGCGGGACGCTTACAGGGTTCGAGCAGTACTTC
TRBD2,many,TRBJ2-5,TRBV19,CASSMSSGTETQYF,TGTGCCAGTAGTATGTCTAGCGGGACAGAGACCCAGTACTTC
TRBD1,-,TRBJ1-2,TRBV10-3,CAISEGDSFYGYTF,TGTGCCATCAGTGAGGGGGACAGCTTCTATGGCTACACCTTC
TRBD2,-,TRBJ2-3,TRBV11-2,CASSPEREADTQYF,TGTGCCAGCAGCCCAGAGCGGGAGGCAGATACGCAGTATTTT
TRBD2,-,TRBJ2-2,TRBV4-2,CASSQEAGGLDGELFF,TGTGCCAGCAGCCAAGAAGCGGGGGGGCTTGACGGGGAGCTGTTTTTT
-,once,TRBJ1-2,TRBV20-1,CSARDSWGRDYGYTF,TGCAGTGCTAGAGACTCCTGGGGGAGGGACTATGGCTACACCTTC
-,once,TRBJ2-7,TRBV5-1,CGRGQSGDPTYEQYF,TGCGGGAGGGGACAAAGCGGGGACCCTACCTACGAGCAGTACTTC
-,-,TRBJ1-2,TRBV20-1,CSASPGRAYGYTF,TGCAGTGCTAGCCCGGGACGGGCCTATGGCTACACCTTC